A selection of T cell receptor beta chains follows, all from one sample in a study of blood T cell repertoires in COVID-19. Generated by immunoSEQ multiplex PCR, the TCRdb table keeps only in-frame clones and is missing some. The sample shows more than 150,000 clones, roughly 92% of them seen only once. Sequencing was done on a sample of peripheral blood. The receptors derive from a man aged 25 to 45 with COVID-19, enrolled during active disease. CDR3s include the opening cysteine and the closing phenylalanine or tryptophan. The order of the fields is CDR3 DNA, CDR3 protein, V gene, D gene, clone size, J gene. The D gene is left open where the match is weak. The listing skips clone size in some rows; elsewhere it reads once, few, many or a size class.

CDR3 DNA: TGTGCCAGCAGTTTCGGCCAGGGCTATGGCTACACCTTC
CDR3 protein: CASSFGQGYGYTF
V gene: TRBV27
D gene: NA
clone size: NA
J gene: TRBJ1-2

CDR3 DNA: TGTGCCAGCAGAACCGGGACAGGGGACACTGAAGCTTTCTTT
CDR3 protein: CASRTGTGDTEAFF
V gene: TRBV5-5
D gene: TRBD1
clone size: NA
J gene: TRBJ1-1

CDR3 DNA: TGTGCCAGCAGCCAGCAGGGGACCGAGCAGTACTTC
CDR3 protein: CASSQQGTEQYF
V gene: TRBV11-2
D gene: NA
clone size: NA
J gene: TRBJ2-7

CDR3 DNA: TGTGCCAGCAGCCTCAATATTCCGGGACAGGGGGCGAACTACGAGCAGTACTTC
CDR3 protein: CASSLNIPGQGANYEQYF
V gene: TRBV11-2
D gene: TRBD1
clone size: NA
J gene: TRBJ2-7

CDR3 DNA: TGTGCCAGCAGCTCACCGGGACAGGGACTCAATGAGCAGTTCTTC
CDR3 protein: CASSSPGQGLNEQFF
V gene: TRBV5-5
D gene: TRBD1
clone size: NA
J gene: TRBJ2-1

CDR3 DNA: TGCAGCGTTACTGCCCCCCTTTCAAGCACAGATACGCAGTATTTT
CDR3 protein: CSVTAPLSSTDTQYF
V gene: TRBV29-1
D gene: NA
clone size: NA
J gene: TRBJ2-3

CDR3 DNA: TGTGCCAGCAGTTACACGGAGAGGAAGGAAAAACTGTTTTTT
CDR3 protein: CASSYTERKEKLFF
V gene: TRBV6-5
D gene: NA
clone size: NA
J gene: TRBJ1-4

CDR3 DNA: TGTGCCAGCAGCTTAGATTGGGGACAGGGTTCATTCGGTACCGGGGAGCTGTTTTTT
CDR3 protein: CASSLDWGQGSFGTGELFF
V gene: TRBV7-2
D gene: TRBD1
clone size: NA
J gene: TRBJ2-2

CDR3 DNA: TGTGCCAGTAGTATAATCAGGGAAGGGGACACTGAAGCTTTCTTT
CDR3 protein: CASSIIREGDTEAFF
V gene: TRBV19
D gene: NA
clone size: NA
J gene: TRBJ1-1

CDR3 DNA: TGTGCCAGCAGCCAACGGTCCTCCCAGTACTTC
CDR3 protein: CASSQRSSQYF
V gene: TRBV3-1/TRBV3-2
D gene: NA
clone size: NA
J gene: TRBJ2-7

CDR3 DNA: TGTGCCAGCAGTTTATCGAATGGACTAGCGCCCTACGAGCAGTACTTC
CDR3 protein: CASSLSNGLAPYEQYF
V gene: TRBV27
D gene: TRBD2
clone size: NA
J gene: TRBJ2-7

CDR3 DNA: TGCGCCAGCAGCTTGGAGGGAAGGGGTTCCTACAATGAGCAGTTCTTC
CDR3 protein: CASSLEGRGSYNEQFF
V gene: TRBV5-1
D gene: NA
clone size: NA
J gene: TRBJ2-1

CDR3 DNA: TGTGCCATCAGTGAGGTCATGAACACTGAAGCTTTCTTT
CDR3 protein: CAISEVMNTEAFF
V gene: TRBV10-3
D gene: NA
clone size: NA
J gene: TRBJ1-1

CDR3 DNA: TGTGCCAGCAGCCAAGATGCTAGCGGGGGGGCCGGTGAGCAGTTCTTC
CDR3 protein: CASSQDASGGAGEQFF
V gene: TRBV3-1/TRBV3-2
D gene: TRBD2
clone size: NA
J gene: TRBJ2-1

CDR3 DNA: TGTGCCAGCTCACCCCAGACAGAAGAGACCCAGTACTTC
CDR3 protein: CASSPQTEETQYF
V gene: TRBV18
D gene: NA
clone size: NA
J gene: TRBJ2-5

CDR3 DNA: TGTGCCAGCCACTCCAGGGGGGCGGTGGGTTGCCAGAAAAACACCGGGGAGCTGTTTTTT
CDR3 protein: CASHSRGAVGCQKNTGELFF
V gene: TRBV21-1
D gene: NA
clone size: NA
J gene: TRBJ2-2

CDR3 DNA: TGTGCCAGCAGCGAGGGACAGGCGGCCGGCAATGAGCAGTTCTTC
CDR3 protein: CASSEGQAAGNEQFF
V gene: TRBV7-6
D gene: TRBD1
clone size: NA
J gene: TRBJ2-1

CDR3 DNA: TGTGCCAGCAGCTTGGATCGGGGGGGGCCCCACGAGCAGTACTTC
CDR3 protein: CASSLDRGGPHEQYF
V gene: TRBV5-6
D gene: TRBD2
clone size: once
J gene: TRBJ2-7

CDR3 DNA: TGTGCCAGCAGCTTAATCGGAGGGGACCCCTACAATGAGCAGTTCTTC
CDR3 protein: CASSLIGGDPYNEQFF
V gene: TRBV7-3
D gene: NA
clone size: once
J gene: TRBJ2-1

CDR3 DNA: TGTGCCACCCCTCGACAGTACAATGAGCAGTTCTTC
CDR3 protein: CATPRQYNEQFF
V gene: TRBV24-1
D gene: NA
clone size: NA
J gene: TRBJ2-1

CDR3 DNA: TGTGCCAGCAGCTTGGCCCAATACAATGAGCAGTTCTTC
CDR3 protein: CASSLAQYNEQFF
V gene: TRBV7-3
D gene: NA
clone size: NA
J gene: TRBJ2-1

CDR3 DNA: TGCGCCAGCAGCTTGGGGCTCTCTTCCTCCCAAGAGACCCAGTACTTC
CDR3 protein: CASSLGLSSSQETQYF
V gene: TRBV5-1
D gene: NA
clone size: NA
J gene: TRBJ2-5

CDR3 DNA: TGTGCCAGCAGCGCGAGCGGGGGAACCTCTAGCACAGATACGCAGTATTTT
CDR3 protein: CASSASGGTSSTDTQYF
V gene: TRBV9
D gene: TRBD2
clone size: NA
J gene: TRBJ2-3

CDR3 DNA: TGTGCCAGCAGCCGGGAGCCAAACACTGAAGCTTTCTTT
CDR3 protein: CASSREPNTEAFF
V gene: TRBV5-5
D gene: NA
clone size: NA
J gene: TRBJ1-1

CDR3 DNA: TGTGCCAGCAGTGAAGCTCTCAATCAGCCCCAGCATTTT
CDR3 protein: CASSEALNQPQHF
V gene: TRBV6-1
D gene: NA
clone size: NA
J gene: TRBJ1-5

CDR3 DNA: TGTGCCAGCAGCACCGGGATAAACCGGGATGGCTACACCTTC
CDR3 protein: CASSTGINRDGYTF
V gene: TRBV5-6
D gene: NA
clone size: NA
J gene: TRBJ1-2

CDR3 DNA: TGTGCCAGCAGCCGGGACAATCGAGGAAACTATGGCTACACCTTC
CDR3 protein: CASSRDNRGNYGYTF
V gene: TRBV7-9
D gene: NA
clone size: NA
J gene: TRBJ1-2

CDR3 DNA: TGCGCCAGCAGCACAGGGGGAAACACTGAAGCTTTCTTT
CDR3 protein: CASSTGGNTEAFF
V gene: TRBV5-1
D gene: TRBD1
clone size: NA
J gene: TRBJ1-1

CDR3 DNA: TGCAGCGTTGTCGTGAGCTTGGCTGAAGCTTTCTTT
CDR3 protein: CSVVVSLAEAFF
V gene: TRBV29-1
D gene: NA
clone size: NA
J gene: TRBJ1-1

CDR3 DNA: TGTGCCAGCAGCGCCGAGACAGGGTTGGTGAATGAGCAGTTCTTC
CDR3 protein: CASSAETGLVNEQFF
V gene: TRBV9
D gene: TRBD1
clone size: NA
J gene: TRBJ2-1

CDR3 DNA: TGTGCCAGCAGTGTTTCGGACAGGGAGGCTTTCTTT
CDR3 protein: CASSVSDREAFF
V gene: TRBV2
D gene: TRBD1
clone size: NA
J gene: TRBJ1-1

CDR3 DNA: TGTGCCAGTACCTCCGGGTCTTTGGTGGATGAAAAACTGTTTTTT
CDR3 protein: CASTSGSLVDEKLFF
V gene: TRBV19
D gene: NA
clone size: NA
J gene: TRBJ1-4

CDR3 DNA: TGTGCCAGCAGCGTAGAATCTAGCGGGGTTGTAAATACGCAGTATTTT
CDR3 protein: CASSVESSGVVNTQYF
V gene: TRBV9
D gene: TRBD2
clone size: NA
J gene: TRBJ2-3

CDR3 DNA: TGTGCCATCAGTGATGGGAGCTACACTGAAGCTTTCTTT
CDR3 protein: CAISDGSYTEAFF
V gene: TRBV10-3
D gene: NA
clone size: once
J gene: TRBJ1-1

CDR3 DNA: TGTGCCAGTAGTATCGGGACAGGGGCCTCACCCCTCCACTTT
CDR3 protein: CASSIGTGASPLHF
V gene: TRBV19
D gene: TRBD1
clone size: few
J gene: TRBJ1-6

CDR3 DNA: TGTGCCAGCAGTGAAAGAACTAGCACAGATACGCAGTATTTT
CDR3 protein: CASSERTSTDTQYF
V gene: TRBV6-1
D gene: NA
clone size: NA
J gene: TRBJ2-3

CDR3 DNA: TGTGCCACCAGTGATAGCGAGGGAATGGGCTACACCTTC
CDR3 protein: CATSDSEGMGYTF
V gene: TRBV24-1
D gene: NA
clone size: NA
J gene: TRBJ1-2

CDR3 DNA: TGTGCCAGCAGCGTAGAGGCAGGGGGTGCAAACACCATATATTTT
CDR3 protein: CASSVEAGGANTIYF
V gene: TRBV9
D gene: TRBD1
clone size: few
J gene: TRBJ1-3

CDR3 DNA: TGTGCCAGCAGTGAACTGAGGTCCTACGAGCAGTACTTC
CDR3 protein: CASSELRSYEQYF
V gene: TRBV6-1
D gene: NA
clone size: NA
J gene: TRBJ2-7

CDR3 DNA: TGTGCCAGCAGCCCTAGCGGGGGCACAGATACGCAGTATTTT
CDR3 protein: CASSPSGGTDTQYF
V gene: TRBV6-4
D gene: TRBD2
clone size: NA
J gene: TRBJ2-3

CDR3 DNA: TGTGCCAGCAGCGCTCTTCAAGGGACAGGGGCTAACGAGCAGTTCTTC
CDR3 protein: CASSALQGTGANEQFF
V gene: TRBV7-9
D gene: TRBD1
clone size: NA
J gene: TRBJ2-1

CDR3 DNA: TGTGCCATCAGTGATGGGGGGGCGCCAAATTCACCCCTCCACTTT
CDR3 protein: CAISDGGAPNSPLHF
V gene: TRBV10-3
D gene: NA
clone size: NA
J gene: TRBJ1-6

CDR3 DNA: TGTGCCATCAGTGACTCTGGGGGCAACTATGGCTACACCTTC
CDR3 protein: CAISDSGGNYGYTF
V gene: TRBV10-3
D gene: NA
clone size: NA
J gene: TRBJ1-2

CDR3 DNA: TGTGCCAGCAGCCAAATGGGGGGCTCTGGAAACACCATATATTTT
CDR3 protein: CASSQMGGSGNTIYF
V gene: TRBV3-1/TRBV3-2
D gene: NA
clone size: few
J gene: TRBJ1-3